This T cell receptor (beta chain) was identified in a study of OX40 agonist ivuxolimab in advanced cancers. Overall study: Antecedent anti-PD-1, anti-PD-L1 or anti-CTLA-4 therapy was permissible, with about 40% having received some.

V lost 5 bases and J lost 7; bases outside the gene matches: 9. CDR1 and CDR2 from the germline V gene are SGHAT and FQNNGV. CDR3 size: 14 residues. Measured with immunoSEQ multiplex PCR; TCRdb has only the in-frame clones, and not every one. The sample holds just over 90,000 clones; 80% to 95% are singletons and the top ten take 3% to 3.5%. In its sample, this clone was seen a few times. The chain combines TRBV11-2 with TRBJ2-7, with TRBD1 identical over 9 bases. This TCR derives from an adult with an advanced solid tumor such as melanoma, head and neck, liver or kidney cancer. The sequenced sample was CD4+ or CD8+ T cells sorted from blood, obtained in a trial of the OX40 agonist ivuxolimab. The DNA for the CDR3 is TGTGCCAGCAGCCCGCTCGGGACAGGGTCAGAGCAGTACTTC. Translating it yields CASSPLGTGSEQYF. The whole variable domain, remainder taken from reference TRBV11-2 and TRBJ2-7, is EAGVAQSPRYKIIEKRQSVAFWCNPISGHATLYWYQQILGQGPKLLIQFQNNGVVDDSQLPKDRFSAERLKGVDSTLKIQPAKLEDSAVYLCASSPLGTGSEQYFGPGTRLTVT.